These 14 T cell receptor beta chains were sequenced from one sample in a study of technical replicates of blood from several donors. Measured with immunoSEQ multiplex PCR; TCRdb has only the in-frame clones, and not every one. The sample records about 88,000 clones, approximately 94% being singletons. Source material: T cells isolated from PBMCs. The source of these receptors is a human donor in good health.

Only one count was recorded for this clone. The chain carries TRBV12-5 and TRBJ2-3, with D perhaps matching TRBD2 (6 bases). The CDR3 extends over 14 amino acids. CDR1 and CDR2 from the germline V gene are LGHNT and FRNRAP. Trimming took off 4 bases at V and 3 bases at J, with 11 bases between the two ends. The CDR3 nucleotides are TGTGCTAGTGGTTGGGGGGTGGGGACAGATACGCAGTATTTT. As protein: CASGWGVGTDTQYF.

This chain links TRBV7-9 with TRBJ2-5; 14 nucleotides match TRBD2. V trimming: 1 base; J trimming: 5 bases; junction bases outside the gene matches: 3. In germline, CDR1 is SEHNR, CDR2 FQNEAQ (reference sequence). CDR3 size: 16 residues. The CDR3 protein is CASSLGLAGGPETQYF. Here the CDR3 DNA reads TGTGCCAGCAGCTTAGGACTAGCGGGAGGGCCGGAGACCCAGTACTTC.

The gene calls are TRBV27 and TRBJ2-1; weak D call: TRBD2 (6 bases). V lost 1 base to trimming and J lost 0 bases, with 7 bases between them. The CDR3 has 15 amino acids. CDR1 is MNHEY and CDR2 is SMNVEV in the germline V gene (reference sequence). CDR3 protein: CASSLLEGSYNEQFF. DNA of the CDR3: TGTGCCAGCAGTTTATTGGAGGGCTCCTACAATGAGCAGTTCTTC.

The rearrangement uses TRBV7-9 and TRBJ1-5; D ambiguous. This CDR3 spans 14 amino acids. From germline, CDR1 is SEHNR and CDR2 FQNEAQ (reference sequence). V lost 1 base and J lost 3, with 7 bases in between. The CDR3 sequence is CASSLDSNNQPQHF. CDR3 DNA: TGTGCCAGCAGCTTAGACTCGAACAATCAGCCCCAGCATTTT. Using reference TRBV7-9 and TRBJ1-5 for the parts outside the CDR3, the full variable domain is DTGVSQNPRHKITKRGQNVTFRCDPISEHNRLYWYRQTLGQGPEFLTYFQNEAQLEKSRLLSDRFSAERPKGSFSTLEIQRTEQGDSAMYLCASSLDSNNQPQHFGDGTRLSIL.

The J gene is TRBJ2-3, the V gene TRBV30; possible D gene TRBD1, 6 bases. The CDR3 length is 15 residues. Trimming left V 1 base short and J 0 bases short, with 11 bases between. Looked up from germline, CDR1 is GTSNPN and CDR2 is SVGIG (reference sequence). The CDR3 region is CAWSGGGSSTDTQYF. CDR3 coding DNA: TGTGCCTGGAGTGGAGGGGGTTCTAGCACAGATACGCAGTATTTT.

CDR3 amino acids: CSVGRGNIQYF. The DNA for the CDR3 is TGCAGTGTGGGGAGAGGGAACATTCAGTACTTC. This chain uses TRBV20-1 with TRBJ2-4; maybe TRBD2 (5 bases). V lost 7 bases to trimming and J lost 7 bases, with 11 bases between them. This CDR3 is 11 amino acids long. Germline loops: CDR1 DFQATT, CDR2 SNEGSKA (reference sequence).

The chain has TRBV28 and TRBJ2-1; 12 bases agree with TRBD2. The ends lost 7 bases at V and 8 bases at J; junction bases unmatched: 15. This CDR3 is 17 amino acids long. CDR1 and CDR2 (germline): MDHEN, SYDVKM. The CDR3 sequence: CASTQPTGTSGWDEQFF. The CDR3, as DNA: TGTGCCAGCACTCAACCTACCGGGACTAGCGGGTGGGATGAGCAGTTCTTC.

The chain joins TRBV19 to TRBJ2-1, with 8 bases matching TRBD1. Germline CDR1 is LNHDA and CDR2 is SQIVND (reference sequence). V gave up 5 bases and J gave up 9 bases; unmatched junction bases: 12. This CDR3 has 15 amino acids. The CDR3 DNA reads as TGTGCCAGTAGTGCCTGGACAGGGAGTCCGGGTGAGCAGTTCTTC. Translated, it gives CASSAWTGSPGEQFF.

CDR3 DNA: TGTGCCAGCAGTTCCGGGACAGTCCCCCGCTATGGCTACACCTTC. Translating it yields CASSSGTVPRYGYTF. This sequence joins TRBV6-6 and TRBJ1-2; 7 positions agree with TRBD1. The germline V gene encodes CDR1 MNHNY and CDR2 SVGAGI (reference sequence). This CDR3 is 15 amino acids long. Trimming at V came to 4 bases and at J to 4 bases, leaving 9 bases not matched to a gene.

The rearrangement links TRBV5-4 to TRBJ2-7; weak D call: TRBD2 (6 bases). Germline lookup yields CDR1 SGHNT and CDR2 YYREEE (reference sequence). V was cut by 4 bases and J by 6 bases, with 11 bases left in between. The CDR3 is 12 amino acids. CDR3 amino acids: CASSRDFGEQYF. Written as DNA, the CDR3 is TGTGCCAGCAGCCGGGACTTCGGCGAGCAGTACTTC.

The sample holds a few counts of this clone. CDR3 in amino acids: CASNREEAFF. The CDR3 nucleotides read TGTGCCAGCAACAGGGAAGAAGCTTTCTTT. The gene calls are TRBV21-1 and TRBJ1-1; TRBD1, the D gene given by the table, was not confirmed from the DNA. TRBV21-1 is shown as a pseudogene. The CDR3 sequence is 10 residues long.

The chain carries TRBV2 and TRBJ2-7, with 8 bases fitting TRBD2. CDR1 and CDR2 from the germline V gene are SNHLY and FYNNEI. The CDR3 totals 13 residues. The ends lost 9 bases at V and 3 bases at J; junction bases unmatched: 7. As DNA, the CDR3 is TGTGCCAGTTGCCCGGGAGGGGACTACGAGCAGTACTTC. Protein sequence: CASCPGGDYEQYF.

The chain is built from TRBV29-1 and TRBJ2-1, with D tentatively TRBD1 (5 bases). The V and J ends lost 3 bases and 5 bases respectively, with 11 bases between them. The germline V gene has CDR1 SQVTM and CDR2 ANQGSEA. CDR3 length: 13 residues. The CDR3 region has the DNA TGCAGCGTTGACGGCTTCAGGGACAATGAGCAGTTCTTC. Protein sequence: CSVDGFRDNEQFF.

This chain uses TRBV7-8 with TRBJ2-5; the match to TRBD1 covers 7 bases. Germline V gene lookup returns CDR1 SGHVS and CDR2 FQNEAQ. V lost 5 bases to trimming and J lost 2 bases; unmatched junction nucleotides: 2. This CDR3 comprises 13 residues. The CDR3 spells CASSGTEQETQYF. The CDR3, as DNA: TGTGCCAGCAGCGGGACAGAGCAAGAGACCCAGTACTTC. The full variable domain, completed using reference TRBV7-8 and TRBJ2-5, is GAGVSQSPRYKVAKRGQDVALRCDPISGHVSLFWYQQALGQGPEFLTYFQNEAQLDKSGLPSDRFFAERPEGSVSTLKIQRTQQEDSAVYLCASSGTEQETQYFGPGTRLLVL.